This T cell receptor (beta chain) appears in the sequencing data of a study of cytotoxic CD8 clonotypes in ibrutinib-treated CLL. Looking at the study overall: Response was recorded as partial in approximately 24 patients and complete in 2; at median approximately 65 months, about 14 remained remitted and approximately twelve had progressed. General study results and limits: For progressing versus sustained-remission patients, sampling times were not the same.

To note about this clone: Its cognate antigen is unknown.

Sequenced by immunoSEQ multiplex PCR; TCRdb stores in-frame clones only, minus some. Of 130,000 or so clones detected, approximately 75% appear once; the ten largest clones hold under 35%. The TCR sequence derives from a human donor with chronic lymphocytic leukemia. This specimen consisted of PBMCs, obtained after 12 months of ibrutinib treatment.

CDR3 protein: CASSLALGNSGSWVNTGELFF. In nucleotides, the CDR3 is TGTGCCAGCAGCTTAGCCCTTGGCAATTCCGGGTCCTGGGTGAACACCGGGGAGCTGTTTTTT. The chain recombines TRBV7-8 with TRBJ2-2; D ambiguous. The CDR3 extends over 21 amino acids. CDR1 is SGHVS and CDR2 is FQNEAQ in the germline V gene. Trimming pared 0 bases from V and 1 base from J, leaving 24 bases between.